The subject of this entry is one T cell receptor (beta chain). The data are from a study of blood T cell repertoires in COVID-19. Assignment of participants to cohorts was predicated upon participant-reported clinical history. Cohort 3 donors were reported recovered after two negative PCRs, clearance, or symptom resolution. This table comes from immunoSEQ multiplex PCR, and its TCRdb copy is limited to in-frame clones, with some not included. The data show fewer than 250,000 clones, with 84% seen just once and 6.8% held by the top ten. The CDR3 covers 17 residues. Per germline, CDR1 SGHTA and CDR2 FQGNSA. V lost 1 base, J lost 2 bases, and 7 bases stayed unmatched.

The source material was PBMCs or T cells enriched from blood (not recorded which). The receptor was derived from a woman aged 40 to 50 who had recovered from COVID-19. The chain uses TRBV7-2 and TRBJ1-5, with 8 bases matching TRBD1. The DNA for the CDR3 is TGTGCCAGCAGCTTAGAGGGTTCGGGACAGGGCAATCAGCCCCAGCATTTT. Protein product: CASSLEGSGQGNQPQHF.